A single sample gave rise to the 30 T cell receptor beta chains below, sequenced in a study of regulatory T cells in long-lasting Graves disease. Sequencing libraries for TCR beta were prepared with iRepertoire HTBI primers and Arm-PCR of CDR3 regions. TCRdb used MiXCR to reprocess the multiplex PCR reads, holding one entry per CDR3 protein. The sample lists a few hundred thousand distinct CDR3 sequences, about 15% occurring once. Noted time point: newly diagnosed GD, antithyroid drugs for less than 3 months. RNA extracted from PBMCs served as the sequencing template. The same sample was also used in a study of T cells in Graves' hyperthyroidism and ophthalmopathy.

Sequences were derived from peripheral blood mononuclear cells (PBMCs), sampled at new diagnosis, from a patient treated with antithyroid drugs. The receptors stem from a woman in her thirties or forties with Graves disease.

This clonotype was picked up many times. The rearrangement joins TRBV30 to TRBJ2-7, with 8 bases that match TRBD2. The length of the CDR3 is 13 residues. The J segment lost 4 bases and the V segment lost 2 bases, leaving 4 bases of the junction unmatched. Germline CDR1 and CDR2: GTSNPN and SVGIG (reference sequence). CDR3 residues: CAWSRRGGYEQYF. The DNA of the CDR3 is TGTGCCTGGAGTCGCCGGGGGGGATACGAGCAGTACTTC.

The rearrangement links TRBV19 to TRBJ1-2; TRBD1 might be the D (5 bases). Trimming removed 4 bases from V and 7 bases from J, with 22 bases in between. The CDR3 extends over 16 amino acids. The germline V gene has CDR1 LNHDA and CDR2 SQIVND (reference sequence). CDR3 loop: CASSTLPLTAHRGYTF. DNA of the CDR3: TGTGCCAGTAGTACTCTTCCTTTGACAGCTCACCGTGGCTACACCTTC.

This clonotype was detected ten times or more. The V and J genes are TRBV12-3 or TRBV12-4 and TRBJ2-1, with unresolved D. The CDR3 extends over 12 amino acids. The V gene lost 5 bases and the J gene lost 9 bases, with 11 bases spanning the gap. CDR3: CASSPSRREQFF. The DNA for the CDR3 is TGTGCCAGCAGTCCTTCCCGGCGTGAGCAGTTCTTC.

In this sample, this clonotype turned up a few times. The CDR3 protein is CAGCYRDRAPGSNIQYF. CDR3 bases: TGTGCCGGATGTTACCGGGACAGGGCCCCGGGGAGCAACATTCAGTACTTC. V usage is TRBV19 and J usage is TRBJ2-4; 9 bases map to TRBD1. The V gene's germline CDR1 is LNHDA and CDR2 SQIVND (reference sequence). This CDR3 is 17 amino acids long. V dropped 11 bases and J dropped 7; count of bases not matched to a gene: 21.

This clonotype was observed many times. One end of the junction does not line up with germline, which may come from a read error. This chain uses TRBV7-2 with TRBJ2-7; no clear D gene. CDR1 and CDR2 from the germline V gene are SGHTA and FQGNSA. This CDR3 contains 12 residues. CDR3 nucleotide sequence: TGTGCCAGCAGCTCCCTTCCGGACGACCAGTACTTC. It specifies CASSSLPDDQYF. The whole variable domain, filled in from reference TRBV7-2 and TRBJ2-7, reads GAGVSQSPSNKVTEKGKDVELRCDPISGHTALYWYRQSLGQGLEFLIYFQGNSAPDKSGLPSDRFSAERTGGSVSTLTIQRTQQEDSAVYLCASSSLPDDQYFGPGTRLTVT.

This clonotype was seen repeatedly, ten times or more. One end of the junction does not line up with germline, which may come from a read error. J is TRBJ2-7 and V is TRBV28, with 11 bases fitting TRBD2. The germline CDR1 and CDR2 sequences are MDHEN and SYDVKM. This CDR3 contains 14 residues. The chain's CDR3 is CASSPTSGRDPGDF. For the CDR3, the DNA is TGTGCCAGCAGCCCAACTAGCGGGAGAGACCCCGGGGACTTC.

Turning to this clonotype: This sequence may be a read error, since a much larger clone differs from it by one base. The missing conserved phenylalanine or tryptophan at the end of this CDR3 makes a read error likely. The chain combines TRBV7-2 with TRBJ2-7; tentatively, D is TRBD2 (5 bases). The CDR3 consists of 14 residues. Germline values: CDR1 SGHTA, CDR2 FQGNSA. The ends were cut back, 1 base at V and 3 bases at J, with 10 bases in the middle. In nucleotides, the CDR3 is TGTGCCAGCAGCTTAGTGATAGGGAGCTACGAGCAGTACTTA. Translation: CASSLVIGSYEQYL.

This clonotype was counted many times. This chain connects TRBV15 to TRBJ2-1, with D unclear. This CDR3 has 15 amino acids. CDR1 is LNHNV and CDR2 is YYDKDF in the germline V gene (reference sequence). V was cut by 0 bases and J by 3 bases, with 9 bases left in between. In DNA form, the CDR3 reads TGTGCCACCAGCAGAGATGAGAGACTCTACAATGAGCAGTTCTTC. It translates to CATSRDERLYNEQFF.

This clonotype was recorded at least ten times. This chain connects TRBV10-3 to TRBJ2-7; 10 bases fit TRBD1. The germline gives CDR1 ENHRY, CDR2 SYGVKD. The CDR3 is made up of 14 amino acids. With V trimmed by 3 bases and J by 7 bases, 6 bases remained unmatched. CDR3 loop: CAISDPDRGREQYF. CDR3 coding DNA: TGTGCCATCAGTGACCCAGACAGGGGGCGAGAGCAGTACTTC.

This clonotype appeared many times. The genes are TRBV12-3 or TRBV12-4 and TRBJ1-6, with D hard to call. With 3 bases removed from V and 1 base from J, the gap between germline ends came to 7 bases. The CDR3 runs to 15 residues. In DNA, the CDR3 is TGTGCCAGCAGTTTTGGTGGTTCCTATAATTCACCCCTCCACTTT. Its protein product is CASSFGGSYNSPLHF.

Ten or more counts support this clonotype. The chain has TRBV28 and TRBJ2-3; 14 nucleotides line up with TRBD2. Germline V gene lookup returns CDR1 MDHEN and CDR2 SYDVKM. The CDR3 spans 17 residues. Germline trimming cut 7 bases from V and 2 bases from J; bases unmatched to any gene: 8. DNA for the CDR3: TGTGCCAGCAAAGGACTAGCGGGAGGACTATACACAGATACGCAGTATTTT. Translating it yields CASKGLAGGLYTDTQYF.

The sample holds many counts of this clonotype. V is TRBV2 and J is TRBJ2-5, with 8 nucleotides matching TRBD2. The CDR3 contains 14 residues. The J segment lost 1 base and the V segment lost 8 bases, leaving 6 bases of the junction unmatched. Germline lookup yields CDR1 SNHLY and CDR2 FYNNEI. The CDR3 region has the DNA TGTGCCAGCCGGTCGCGGGAGGCCCAAGAGACCCAGTACTTC. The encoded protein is CASRSREAQETQYF. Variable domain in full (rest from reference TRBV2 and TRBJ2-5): EPEVTQTPSHQVTQMGQEVILRCVPISNHLYFYWYRQILGQKVEFLVSFYNNEISEKSEIFDDQFSVERPDGSNFTLKIRSTKLEDSAMYFCASRSREAQETQYFGPGTRLLVL.

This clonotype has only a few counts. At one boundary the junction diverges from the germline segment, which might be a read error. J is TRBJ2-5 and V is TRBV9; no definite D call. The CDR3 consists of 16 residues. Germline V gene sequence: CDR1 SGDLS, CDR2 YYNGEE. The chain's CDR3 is CASSVGVSQTQGTQYF. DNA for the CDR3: TGTGCCAGCAGCGTAGGGGTTAGCCAAACCCAAGGGACCCAGTACTTC.

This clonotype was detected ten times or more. In DNA, the CDR3 is TGTGCCTGGAGTTGGGGGGCGAGCGGAGGCTACACCTTC. This translates into CAWSWGASGGYTF. The chain joins TRBV30 to TRBJ1-2, with D tentatively TRBD1 (6 bases). The V end lost 2 bases, the J end lost 8 bases, and 15 bases lay between the germline ends. The CDR3 is 13 residues long. Germline CDR1 and CDR2: GTSNPN and SVGIG (reference sequence).

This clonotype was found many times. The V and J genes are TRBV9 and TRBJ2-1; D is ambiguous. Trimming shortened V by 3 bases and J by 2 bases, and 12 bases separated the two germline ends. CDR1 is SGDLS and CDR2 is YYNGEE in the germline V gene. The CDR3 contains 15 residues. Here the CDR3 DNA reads TGTGCCAGCAGCGCCTCCGAGTACCCCTACAATGAGCAGTTCTTC. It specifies CASSASEYPYNEQFF.

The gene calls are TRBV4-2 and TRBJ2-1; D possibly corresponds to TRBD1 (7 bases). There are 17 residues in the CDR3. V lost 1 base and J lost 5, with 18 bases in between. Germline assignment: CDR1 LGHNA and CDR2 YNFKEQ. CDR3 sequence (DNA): TGTGCCAGCAGCCAAGGTTTCCGGAGGGGGCGGGACAATGAGCAGTTCTTC. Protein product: CASSQGFRRGRDNEQFF.

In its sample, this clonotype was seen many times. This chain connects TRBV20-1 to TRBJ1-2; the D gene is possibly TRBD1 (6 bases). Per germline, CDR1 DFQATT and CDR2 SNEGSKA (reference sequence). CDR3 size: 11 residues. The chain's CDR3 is CSLGGNYGYTF. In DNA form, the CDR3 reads TGCAGCCTAGGGGGGAACTATGGCTACACCTTC.

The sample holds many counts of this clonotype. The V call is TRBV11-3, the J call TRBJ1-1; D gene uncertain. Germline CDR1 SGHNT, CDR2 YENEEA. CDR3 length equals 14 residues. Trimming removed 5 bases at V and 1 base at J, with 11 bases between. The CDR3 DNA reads TGTGCCAGCAGCGCTCAGGCGACGAACACTGAAGCTTTCTTT. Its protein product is CASSAQATNTEAFF.

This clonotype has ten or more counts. The CDR3 nucleotides are TGTGCCACCCTAACGGAGGGGGGAGGGCCCGGTGGGGAGCTGTTTTTT. Encoded protein: CATLTEGGGPGGELFF. The chain recombines TRBV28 with TRBJ2-2, with D perhaps TRBD2 (7 bases). Per the germline V gene, CDR1 is MDHEN and CDR2 is SYDVKM. CDR3 length: 16 residues. Trimming stripped 10 bases from V and 8 bases from J, with 26 bases between.

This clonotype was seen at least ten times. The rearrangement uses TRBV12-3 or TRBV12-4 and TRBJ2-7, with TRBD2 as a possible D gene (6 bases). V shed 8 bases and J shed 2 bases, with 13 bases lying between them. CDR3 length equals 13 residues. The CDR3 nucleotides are TGTGCCAGCGGACACGGAGGGGCCTACGAGCAGTACTTC. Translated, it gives CASGHGGAYEQYF.

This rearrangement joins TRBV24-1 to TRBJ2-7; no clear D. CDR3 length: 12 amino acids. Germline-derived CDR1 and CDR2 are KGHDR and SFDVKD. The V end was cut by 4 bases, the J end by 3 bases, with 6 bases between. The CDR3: CATSDQVYEQYF. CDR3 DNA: TGTGCCACCAGTGACCAAGTCTACGAGCAGTACTTC.

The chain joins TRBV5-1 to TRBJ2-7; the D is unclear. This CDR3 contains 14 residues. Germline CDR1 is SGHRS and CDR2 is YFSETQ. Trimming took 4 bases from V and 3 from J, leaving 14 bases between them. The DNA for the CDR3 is TGCGCCAGCAGCCCACAACAGAGCCGCTACGAGCAGTACTTC. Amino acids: CASSPQQSRYEQYF.

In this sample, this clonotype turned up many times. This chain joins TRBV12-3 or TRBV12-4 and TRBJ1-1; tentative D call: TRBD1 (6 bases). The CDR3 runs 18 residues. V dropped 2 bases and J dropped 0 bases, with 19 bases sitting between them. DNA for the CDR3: TGTGCCAGCAGTTTATATTGGGGATTGGACAGAATGAACACTGAAGCTTTCTTT. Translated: CASSLYWGLDRMNTEAFF.

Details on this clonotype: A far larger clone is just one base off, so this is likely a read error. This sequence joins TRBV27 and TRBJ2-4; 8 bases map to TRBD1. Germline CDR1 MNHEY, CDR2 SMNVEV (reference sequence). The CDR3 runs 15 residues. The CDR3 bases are TGTGCCAGCAGTTTGAGGGGCAGGGGGCCTTATGGCCACACCTTC. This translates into CASSLRGRGPYGHTF.

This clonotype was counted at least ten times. Here the CDR3 DNA reads TGTGCCAGCAGCCAAGATGGAGCCGGGGAGCTGTTTTTT. Amino acids: CASSQDGAGELFF. This sequence joins TRBV3-1 and TRBJ2-2; D gene ambiguous. V was trimmed by 0 bases and J by 6 bases, leaving 5 bases between them. This CDR3 is 13 amino acids long. Germline V CDR1 and CDR2: LGHDT, YNNKEL (reference sequence).

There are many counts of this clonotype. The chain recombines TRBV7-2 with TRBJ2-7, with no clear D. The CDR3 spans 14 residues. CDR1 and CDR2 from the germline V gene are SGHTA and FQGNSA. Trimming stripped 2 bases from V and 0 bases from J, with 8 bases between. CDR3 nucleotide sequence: TGTGCCAGCAGCTTATACGGCACCTCCTACGAGCAGTACTTC. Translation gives CASSLYGTSYEQYF.

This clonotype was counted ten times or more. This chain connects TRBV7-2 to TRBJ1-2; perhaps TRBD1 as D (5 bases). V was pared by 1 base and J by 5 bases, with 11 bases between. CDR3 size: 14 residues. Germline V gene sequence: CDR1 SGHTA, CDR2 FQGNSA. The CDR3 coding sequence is TGTGCCAGCAGCTTAGATCCAGGGCCTTATGGCTACACCTTC. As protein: CASSLDPGPYGYTF.

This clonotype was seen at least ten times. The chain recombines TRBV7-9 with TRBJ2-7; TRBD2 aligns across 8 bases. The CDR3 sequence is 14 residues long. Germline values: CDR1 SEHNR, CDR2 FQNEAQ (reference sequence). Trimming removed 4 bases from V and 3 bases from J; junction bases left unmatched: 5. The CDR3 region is CASSSGTSIYEQYF. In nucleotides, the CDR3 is TGTGCCAGCAGCTCCGGGACTAGTATCTACGAGCAGTACTTC.

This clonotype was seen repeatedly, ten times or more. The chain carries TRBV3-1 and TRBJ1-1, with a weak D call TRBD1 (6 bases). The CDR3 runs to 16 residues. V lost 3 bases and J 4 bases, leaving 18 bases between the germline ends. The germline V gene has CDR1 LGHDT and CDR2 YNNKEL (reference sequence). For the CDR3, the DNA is TGTGCCAGCAGCCAGCGTAAGGGGGGCGGAAGCACTGAAGCTTTCTTT. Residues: CASSQRKGGGSTEAFF.

The CDR3, as DNA: TGCGCCAGCAGCCCCTCGGGGGATAGGGGCTCAAACACCATATATTTT. Translated, it gives CASSPSGDRGSNTIYF. The chain has TRBV5-1 and TRBJ1-3; the D gene is possibly TRBD1 (5 bases). Trimming stripped 4 bases from V and 6 bases from J, with 20 bases between. Germline lookup yields CDR1 SGHRS and CDR2 YFSETQ. The length of the CDR3 is 16 residues.